This T cell receptor beta chain was observed in a study of cytomegalovirus exposure and HLA in healthy donors. Comments on this clone: Its specificity is not known.

Use of 60 Vbeta and 13 Jbeta primers characterized the PCR. Only in-frame clones appear in the TCRdb table, and some are missing; sequencing was by immunoSEQ multiplex PCR. Recorded here are about 190,000 clones; the top ten clones represent approximately 0.98%. Study outcomes and limitations: Immune exposure was documented only through CMV serostatus.

V was clipped by 4 bases and J by 0 bases, with 3 bases between them. This CDR3 region has 12 residues. The germline CDR1 and CDR2 sequences are SGHTS and YDEGEE. Sequenced material: PBMCs. The chain combines TRBV5-8 with TRBJ2-3; D is uncertain. This receptor was obtained from a woman aged 25 to 45 in good health and CMV-seropositive. CDR3 amino acids: CASSVSTDTQYF. As DNA, the CDR3 is TGTGCCAGCAGCGTAAGCACAGATACGCAGTATTTT.